Listed here are 3 T cell receptor beta chains from one sample, sequenced in a study of OX40 agonist ivuxolimab in advanced cancers. Method: immunoSEQ multiplex PCR; TCRdb's copy keeps in-frame clones and lacks some. The data contain fewer than 80,000 clones, roughly 80% of them singletons. The source was CD4+ or CD8+ T cells sorted from blood, collected in a trial of the OX40 agonist ivuxolimab. These receptors all come from an adult with an advanced solid tumor such as melanoma, head and neck, liver or kidney cancer.

J is TRBJ2-2 and V is TRBV9, with a weak D call TRBD1 (5 bases). V lost 3 bases, J lost 3 bases, and 12 bases lay in between. The CDR3 spans 15 residues. CDR1 is SGDLS and CDR2 is YYNGEE in the germline V gene. The CDR3 DNA is TGTGCCAGCAGCGATCAGGGTTGGGACACCGGGGAGCTGTTTTTT. As protein: CASSDQGWDTGELFF.

The rearrangement joins TRBV27 to TRBJ2-6; TRBD1 might be the D (6 bases). The CDR3 covers 15 residues. CDR1 MNHEY and CDR2 SMNVEV come from the germline V gene (reference sequence). The V end was cut by 6 bases, the J end by 4 bases, with 13 bases between. The DNA for the CDR3 is TGTGCCAGCAGACTCACAGGGCAAGGGGCCAACGTCCTGACTTTC. Protein: CASRLTGQGANVLTF.

The chain uses TRBV18 and TRBJ1-2; D might be TRBD1 (6 bases). V was clipped by 3 bases and J by 8 bases, with 22 bases between them. Germline CDR1 reads KGHSH; CDR2 reads LQKENI. The CDR3 spans 16 residues. This CDR3 is CASSPFEQGGASGYTF. CDR3 nucleotide sequence: TGTGCCAGCTCACCCTTCGAACAGGGAGGGGCTTCAGGCTACACCTTC.